This paragraph covers one T cell receptor (beta chain) sequence. Repertoires were generated with immunoSEQ multiplex PCR, while TCRdb's copy carries only in-frame clones and drops some. Of 400,000 to 450,000 clones listed, about nine tenths are singletons. This sample is part of a study of control samples from healthy donors and cancer patients. The CDR3 spans 13 residues. Germline CDR1 is GTSNPN and CDR2 is SVGIG (reference sequence). V shed 0 bases and J shed 8 bases, with 13 bases lying between them. V and J are TRBV30 and TRBJ1-2; a possible D gene is TRBD1 (6 bases). The clonotype originates from a man in his forties with head and neck cancer. Sequenced: PBMCs. CDR3 in amino acids: CAWSVIAGVGYTF. For the CDR3, the DNA is TGTGCCTGGAGTGTAATTGCAGGGGTAGGCTACACCTTC. The variable domain in full, with the rest retrieved from reference TRBV30 and TRBJ1-2, is SQTIHQWPATLVQPVGSPLSLECTVEGTSNPNLYWYRQAAGRGLQLLFYSVGIGQISSEVPQNLSASRPQDRQFILSSKKLLLSDSGFYLCAWSVIAGVGYTFGSGTRLTVV.